Shown below are 24 T cell receptor beta chains from a single sample sequenced in a study of regulatory T cells in long-lasting Graves disease. Sequencing libraries for TCR beta were prepared with iRepertoire HTBI primers and Arm-PCR of CDR3 regions. TCRdb independently ran MiXCR on the multiplex PCR reads; one entry per CDR3 protein. The data show hundreds of thousands of distinct CDR3 sequences, with roughly 16% seen just once and roughly 18% held by the top ten. Regarding time point: newly diagnosed GD, antithyroid drugs for less than 3 months. PBMCs provided the RNA from which the TCR library was made. The same sample was also studied in work on T cells in Graves' hyperthyroidism and ophthalmopathy.

The sample in question was peripheral blood mononuclear cells (PBMCs), obtained at new diagnosis, from a patient treated with antithyroid drugs. Every receptor here comes from a woman in her thirties with Graves disease.

Written as DNA, the CDR3 is TGTGCCAGCCTGCTGGCTAGCGGCCCCTCCTACGAGCAGTACTTC. Its translation: CASLLASGPSYEQYF. V and J are TRBV28 and TRBJ2-7, with TRBD2 identical over 7 bases. Trimming took 8 bases from V and 0 from J; bases not matched to a gene: 10. Germline V CDR1 and CDR2: MDHEN, SYDVKM. CDR3 length: 15 amino acids.

The chain has TRBV15 and TRBJ2-5; 12 bases map to TRBD2. CDR3 length: 14 residues. Germline V gives CDR1 LNHNV, CDR2 YYDKDF (reference sequence). V shed 1 base, J shed 10 bases, and the junction held 4 bases outside the gene matches. The DNA of the CDR3 is TGTGCCACCAGCAGAGGGACTAGCGGGGAAATCCAGTACTTC. It translates to CATSRGTSGEIQYF.

This rearrangement joins TRBV30 to TRBJ1-5, with D possibly matching TRBD1 (6 bases). V was shortened by 2 bases and J by 0 bases, with 11 bases between the two germline ends. The CDR3 is 15 amino acids. Germline V gene data show CDR1 as GTSNPN and CDR2 as SVGIG (reference sequence). The CDR3 bases are TGTGCCTGGAGTATGGGGGCGGGTAGCAATCAGCCCCAGCATTTT. It codes for CAWSMGAGSNQPQHF.

The rearrangement uses TRBV5-1 and TRBJ2-1; D is possibly TRBD2 (5 bases). Trimming shortened V by 0 bases and J by 5 bases, and 12 bases separated the two germline ends. Germline CDR1 reads SGHRS; CDR2 reads YFSETQ. The length of the CDR3 is 15 residues. CDR3 sequence (DNA): TGCGCCAGCAGCTTGGGGCCGCTCGGGAACAATGAGCAGTTCTTC. This codes for CASSLGPLGNNEQFF.

The V and J genes are TRBV30 and TRBJ1-1; the D is unclear. This CDR3 comprises 13 residues. CDR1 and CDR2 (germline): GTSNPN, SVGIG (reference sequence). Between the trimmed V and J ends, which lost 0 bases and 6 bases, there was a span of 11 bases. DNA of the CDR3: TGTGCCTGGAGTGTACTAAGAGGGTCTGAAGCTTTCTTT. Its translation is CAWSVLRGSEAFF.

The chain has TRBV18 and TRBJ2-5, with D possibly being TRBD2 (5 bases). With 0 bases removed from V and 2 bases from J, the gap between germline ends came to 10 bases. Per the germline V gene, CDR1 is KGHSH and CDR2 is LQKENI. The CDR3 runs to 15 residues. The CDR3 here is CASSPPYGMQETQYF. In DNA form, the CDR3 reads TGTGCCAGCTCACCACCGTACGGGATGCAAGAGACCCAGTACTTC.

Many counts were recorded for this clonotype. The chain employs TRBV6-1 and TRBJ1-2; TRBD1 aligns across 9 bases. This CDR3 has 14 amino acids. Germline assignment: CDR1 MNHNS and CDR2 SASEGT. V dropped 6 bases and J dropped 8; count of bases not matched to a gene: 10. CDR3 DNA: TGTGCCAGCAGCGAGGGGACAGGGCTCTACGGCTACACCTTC. Translating it yields CASSEGTGLYGYTF.

This clonotype was counted many times. The chain employs TRBV12-3 or TRBV12-4 and TRBJ2-3; D assignment may be TRBD1 or TRBD2 (6 bases each). Between the trimmed V and J ends, which lost 8 bases and 8 bases, there was a span of 11 bases. The CDR3 is 11 amino acids. The CDR3 sequence is CASVSGATQYF. In nucleotides, the CDR3 is TGTGCCAGCGTGTCGGGGGCTACGCAGTATTTT.

The table lists this clonotype with many counts. The rearrangement joins TRBV7-2 to TRBJ1-3; D remains ambiguous. The germline V gene has CDR1 SGHTA and CDR2 FQGNSA. The CDR3 is made up of 14 amino acids. The V and J ends lost 5 bases and 3 bases respectively, with 11 bases between them. DNA for the CDR3: TGTGCCAGCAGCCTAAAGGCTCGTGGAAACACCATATATTTT. Protein product: CASSLKARGNTIYF.

This clonotype showed up many times. CDR3 protein: CASSFGQGQNEKLFF. DNA for the CDR3: TGCGCCAGCAGCTTTGGCCAAGGGCAGAATGAAAAACTGTTTTTT. The chain is built from TRBV5-1 and TRBJ1-4, with unresolved D. Looked up from germline, CDR1 is SGHRS and CDR2 is YFSETQ. The CDR3 length is 15 residues. The ends were cut back, 2 bases at V and 5 bases at J, with 13 bases in the middle. The whole variable domain, remainder taken from reference TRBV5-1 and TRBJ1-4, is KAGVTQTPRYLIKTRGQQVTLSCSPISGHRSVSWYQQTPGQGLQFLFEYFSETQRNKGNFPGRFSGRQFSNSRSEMNVSTLELGDSALYLCASSFGQGQNEKLFFGSGTQLSVL.

For this clonotype: A much larger clone is a single base away; this may be a read error. The chain joins TRBV29-1 to TRBJ1-1; 8 nucleotides agree with TRBD1. The CDR3 totals 13 residues. The germline gives CDR1 SQVTM, CDR2 ANQGSEA. The CDR3 DNA is TGCAGCGTAGTTCGCTCAGGGGGCACTGAAGCTCTCTTT. This encodes CSVVRSGGTEALF. The entire variable domain, with the rest obtained from reference TRBV29-1 and TRBJ1-1, is as follows: SAVISQKPSRDICQRGTSLTIQCQVDSQVTMMFWYRQQPGQSLTLIATANQGSEATYESGFVIDKFPISRPNLTFSTLTVSNMSPEDSSIYLCSVVRSGGTEALFGQGTRLTVV.

This clonotype was seen a handful of times. The J gene is TRBJ1-1, the V gene TRBV25-1, with 8 positions matching TRBD1. CDR1 and CDR2 (germline): MGHDK, SYGVNS. The CDR3 loop spans 17 amino acids. V was clipped by 6 bases and J by 5 bases; unmatched bases: 17. CDR3 DNA sequence: TGTGCCAGCAGGAACCGGGACAGGACGGGGTCGGGAACTGAAGCTTTCTTT. Amino acid sequence: CASRNRDRTGSGTEAFF.

V usage is TRBV29-1 and J usage is TRBJ1-5; 9 bases fit TRBD1. Germline V lookup: CDR1 SQVTM, CDR2 ANQGSEA. Trimming removed 4 bases from V and 7 bases from J; junction bases left unmatched: 17. The CDR3 has 17 amino acids. The CDR3 sequence: CSVAATEGTGLGQPQHF. CDR3 coding DNA: TGCAGCGTTGCAGCAACGGAAGGGACAGGGCTAGGACAGCCCCAGCATTTT.

The chain links TRBV20-1 to TRBJ2-2; 7 bases are shared with TRBD2. CDR3 length: 14 amino acids. After removal of 3 bases from V and 3 bases from J, the junction contained 4 bases not matched to a gene. CDR1 and CDR2 from the germline V gene are DFQATT and SNEGSKA (reference sequence). The CDR3 is CSASFAGDTGELFF. The CDR3 bases are TGCAGTGCTAGTTTTGCGGGGGACACCGGGGAGCTGTTTTTT.

The chain recombines TRBV3-1 with TRBJ1-1; 8 positions agree with TRBD1. The CDR3 runs to 17 residues. V lost 1 base, J lost 4 bases, and 11 bases stayed unmatched. CDR1 and CDR2 (germline): LGHDT, YNNKEL (reference sequence). This CDR3 reads CASSQVRTGLRPTEAFF. CDR3 nucleotide sequence: TGTGCCAGCAGCCAAGTTCGGACAGGGCTTCGACCCACTGAAGCTTTCTTT. The variable domain in full, with the rest retrieved from reference TRBV3-1 and TRBJ1-1, is DTAVSQTPKYLVTQMGNDKSIKCEQNLGHDTMYWYKQDSKKFLKIMFSYNNKELIINETVPNRFSPKSPDKAHLNLHINSLELGDSAVYFCASSQVRTGLRPTEAFFGQGTRLTVV.

In its sample, this clonotype was seen a few times. It is unclear where the CDR3 begins or ends on the DNA, so no DNA is shown, and the CDR3 is as TCRdb lists it. The V call is TRBV6-5, the J call TRBJ2-3; the listed D gene, TRBD2, was not tested against the DNA. The CDR3 spans 20 residues, counting both ends. Germline values: CDR1 MNHEY, CDR2 SVGAGI. The chain's CDR3 is CASSSSIAGVFGSFTDTQYF.

The table lists this clonotype with many counts. The chain links TRBV7-6 to TRBJ2-7, with 7 positions matching TRBD2. This CDR3 spans 15 amino acids. Germline V gene sequence: CDR1 SGHVS, CDR2 FNYEAQ. V shed 5 bases and J 0 bases; nucleotides not matched to a gene: 7. The chain's CDR3 is CASSPQRGYSYEQYF. The CDR3 nucleotides read TGTGCCAGCAGCCCGCAGCGGGGCTACTCCTACGAGCAGTACTTC.

A few counts support this clonotype. V and J are TRBV19 and TRBJ2-1, with TRBD2 identical over 12 bases. V shed 6 bases and J 7 bases; nucleotides not matched to a gene: 7. Germline V gene data show CDR1 as LNHDA and CDR2 as SQIVND (reference sequence). The CDR3 loop spans 15 amino acids. The CDR3: CASRGWTSGANEQFF. In DNA form, the CDR3 reads TGTGCCAGTAGGGGTTGGACTAGCGGGGCAAATGAGCAGTTCTTC.

Ten or more counts support this clonotype. This rearrangement joins TRBV7-3 to TRBJ2-5; a possible D gene is TRBD2 (6 bases). The germline CDR1 and CDR2 sequences are SGHTA and FQGTGA. V was clipped by 4 bases and J by 5 bases, with 11 bases between them. The CDR3 loop spans 13 amino acids. The CDR3 reads CASSSGRGETQYF. In nucleotides, the CDR3 is TGTGCCAGCAGCTCCGGGCGGGGTGAGACCCAGTACTTC. Drawing the rest from reference TRBV7-3 and TRBJ2-5, the complete variable domain is GAGVSQTPSNKVTEKGKYVELRCDPISGHTALYWYRQSLGQGPEFLIYFQGTGAADDSGLPNDRFFAVRPEGSVSTLKIQRTERGDSAVYLCASSSGRGETQYFGPGTRLLVL.

V usage is TRBV25-1 and J usage is TRBJ1-2, with D perhaps matching TRBD1 (5 bases). Germline loops: CDR1 MGHDK, CDR2 SYGVNS. V was trimmed by 5 bases and J by 4 bases, leaving 20 bases between them. This CDR3 has 16 residues. Here the CDR3 DNA reads TGTGCCAGCAGTACGCCTGTGGGCTGGGACGGCTATGGCTACACCTTC. Encoded protein: CASSTPVGWDGYGYTF.

In this sample, this clonotype turned up a few times. This chain links TRBV7-9 with TRBJ1-6, with D tentatively TRBD1 (5 bases). CDR1 and CDR2 from the germline V gene are SEHNR and FQNEAQ (reference sequence). The CDR3 runs 14 residues. Trimming removed 5 bases from V and 8 bases from J, with 13 bases in between. For the CDR3, the DNA is TGTGCCAGCAGCACCGGGGACGGGGATTCACCCCTCCACTTT. Protein product: CASSTGDGDSPLHF.

This clonotype has a count of ten or more. The CDR3 is CASKNLHTYYEQYF. The CDR3 DNA is TGTGCCAGCAAAAACCTGCATACTTACTACGAGCAGTACTTC. The J gene is TRBJ2-7, the V gene TRBV11-2; D is undetermined. V lost 7 bases to trimming and J lost 3 bases, with 16 bases between them. Germline CDR1 and CDR2: SGHAT and FQNNGV. There are 14 residues in the CDR3.

Points on this clonotype: This sequence may be a read error, since a much larger clone differs from it by one base. The gene calls are TRBV12-3 or TRBV12-4 and TRBJ2-7; unclear D gene. The V end lost 4 bases, the J end lost 0 bases, and 16 bases lay between the germline ends. The CDR3 is made up of 16 amino acids. The CDR3 sequence is CASSSETSAYSYEQYF. The CDR3 nucleotides are TGTGCCAGCAGTTCCGAGACATCAGCTTACTCCTACGAGCAGTACTTC.

This clonotype occurred many times. The chain is built from TRBV27 and TRBJ1-1, with no clear D. The ends were cut back, 2 bases at V and 3 bases at J, with 7 bases in the middle. CDR3 length equals 13 residues. Per germline, CDR1 MNHEY and CDR2 SMNVEV (reference sequence). In DNA form, the CDR3 reads TGTGCCAGCAGTTTAGTGTCGTACACTGAAGCTTTCTTT. Protein: CASSLVSYTEAFF.